The entry below describes one T cell receptor (beta chain). This record belongs to a study of blood T cell repertoires in COVID-19. Source study methods: Reference gene primers were amplified, and this amplification served to estimate nucleated cell counts. Produced via immunoSEQ multiplex PCR; TCRdb's table is partial and in-frame only. V and J calls and clone size are copied from that table; D and trimming were computed from the DNA. The sample lists some 250,000 clones; approximately 85% were seen once. Across 20 to 25 US areas, participants ranged in age from about 18 to 90 years. Cohort 3 donors were reported recovered after two negative PCRs, clearance, or symptom resolution. CDR3 length: 16 amino acids. Germline V gives CDR1 SEHNR, CDR2 FQNEAQ (reference sequence). V lost 4 bases and J lost 7; bases outside the gene matches: 12.

The chain has TRBV7-9 and TRBJ2-1, with TRBD2 matching 8 bases. This TCR was recovered from a woman aged 45 to 65 who had recovered from COVID-19. The sample was PBMCs or T cells enriched from blood (not recorded which). CDR3 protein: CASSSTGTSIYNEQFF. The CDR3 nucleotides read TGTGCCAGCAGCTCTACGGGGACTAGTATATATAATGAGCAGTTCTTC.